This T cell receptor beta chain stems from a study of blood T cell repertoires in COVID-19. Study background: Sources were T cells, B-cell-depleted T cells, or PBMCs; the material itself was cDNA or gDNA.

The germline V gene encodes CDR1 ENHRY and CDR2 SYGVKD. The V and J ends lost 6 bases and 8 bases, in that order; junction bases with no gene match: 6. The CDR3 is made up of 15 amino acids. TCRdb's copy holds only in-frame clones and misses some; the assay was immunoSEQ multiplex PCR. The profile shows more than 200,000 clones, about nine tenths of them singletons. V usage is TRBV10-3 and J usage is TRBJ2-1; 14 bases align to TRBD2. The sequencing sample was made of peripheral blood. The clonotype comes from a man in his 70s with acute or convalescent COVID-19. This CDR3 reads CAISSGTSGRDEQFF. In nucleotides, the CDR3 is TGTGCCATCAGCTCCGGGACTAGCGGGAGAGATGAGCAGTTCTTC.